The T cell receptor beta chain under discussion was sequenced for a study of blood T cell repertoires in COVID-19. The overall study: Both acute and convalescent COVID-19 samples were obtained from the United States, Italy and Spain. Sample material is recorded as cDNA or gDNA derived from T cells, B-cell-depleted T cells, or PBMCs.

This clone was picked up one time. Per the original methods: Reference gene primers were amplified, and this amplification served to estimate nucleated cell counts. Clones were read by immunoSEQ multiplex PCR, and TCRdb kept only the in-frame ones, dropping some. From that table come the V and J calls and clone size; the DNA was used to work out D and trimming. The sample carries about 290,000 clones, roughly 91% recorded once. This CDR3 contains 13 residues. Germline CDR1 reads SEHNR; CDR2 reads FQNEAQ (reference sequence). Germline trimming cut 5 bases from V and 4 bases from J; bases unmatched to any gene: 4. Patients in Seattle were enrolled during active infection, then followed longitudinally.

The receptor's source is a woman aged 25 to 45 with COVID-19, enrolled during active disease. The sequencing sample was made of peripheral blood. The V call is TRBV7-9, the J call TRBJ1-1, with 7 bases that match TRBD1. The DNA for the CDR3 is TGTGCCAGCAGCGTCCCAGGGGGCACTGAAGCTTTCTTT. It encodes CASSVPGGTEAFF.